This entry is about one T cell receptor beta chain. One end of the junction varies from germline; a read error may be responsible. These data originate in a study of tumor-infiltrating lymphocytes in primary liver carcinoma. Study in general: Enrolled patients were male and female, aged 30 to 69 years. In every tissue type, samples returned a similar yield of roughly 3.5 to 8 million productive TCRbeta reads. Tumors, staged T1-T3 N0M0, spanned about 4.2 to 10 cm.

Out of unsorted whole blood came the blood RNA, and germline DNA was extracted as well. Patients in the cohort were treatment-naive and living with chronic HBV infection. The authors made TCR beta cDNA from 500 to 600 ng total RNA with a constant-region primer. Nested multiplex PCR, run for three rounds with slightly modified ARM-PCR, yielded TCR beta libraries. The first two PCR rounds used TRBV1-TRBV30 primers with a Cbeta primer, 9 to 10 cycles each. MiXCR, applied by TCRdb to the multiplex PCR reads, yields one record per CDR3 protein. This sample yields approximately 310,000 distinct CDR3 sequences, of which about 60% are seen a single time; 9% to 10% belongs to the top ten. This CDR3 contains 16 residues.

The sequence was collected from a man aged 40-49 years with primary liver carcinoma and hepatitis B virus infection. The chain couples TRBV12-3 or TRBV12-4 to TRBJ1-5; weak D call: TRBD1 (5 bases). Sequencing was carried out using peripheral blood. As DNA, the CDR3 is TGTGCCAGCTGTTTATCAGGGAGCGGAAGCAATCAGCCCCAGCATTTT. This codes for CASCLSGSGSNQPQHF.